The TCR beta chain under discussion was sequenced for a study of type 1 and type 2 diabetes patients (dated by TCRdb to the mid-2010s). The study in broad terms: Nine type 1 diabetes patients, four type 2 diabetes patients and 6 or 7 nondiabetic controls, all recruited in China, made up the cohort. Across the study, CD4+ and CD8+ T cells were positively selected from PBMCs by means of CD4 or CD8 MicroBeads on MACS columns. A total of 15 million to 20 million paired-end reads were generated across the whole study. In the study, high-throughput sequencing was used to profile TCRbeta repertoires so that type 1 diabetes, type 2 diabetes and nondiabetic individuals could be compared. Type 2 diabetes patients were included as a disease comparison group for the type 1 diabetes patients. Similar V gene usage was observed when roughly 20-cycle and 25-cycle amplification were compared, suggesting similar primer efficiencies and random PCR bias. Paired-end sequencing of TCRbeta libraries was performed on Illumina HiSeq 2000 or MiSeq instruments.

Study-level results and caveats: Type 2 diabetes patients had few highly-expanded CD4+ clones, median one, accounting for a median approximately 4% of reads. Since just a limited number of T2D and control samples were sequenced, some T1D-only HECs might also appear in more T2D or control samples. Study groups were not matched for age and gender, which possibly biased interpretation. Type 2 diabetes repertoires showed high diversity, significantly greater than type 1 diabetes repertoires in both CD4+ and CD8+ T cells. V and J gene usage patterns of type 2 diabetes and control samples were highly correlated, averaging approximately 0.97 between samples.

TCRdb shows the sequencer as Illumina MiSeq. TCRbeta CDR3 amplification used genomic DNA from the sorted T cell subsets as template. Multiplex PCR with 30 forward and 13 reverse primers amplified the TCRbeta CDR3 region. After the PCR products were purified with AMPure XP beads, a second PCR of about 25 cycles was run to add indices and adaptors. Before sequencing, libraries were gel-purified with the QIAquick Gel Extraction Kit. Per the source publication's procedure: FLASH was used to merge the paired-end reads, and IgBLAST was used to align the reads to IMGT V, D and J germline references. Reads with less than 70% alignment identity to germline references were removed, leaving 9.5 million to 13 million reads across the study. Following IMGT definitions, CDR3 boundaries, reading frame and productivity were assigned. Highly-expanded clones were defined as clones making up 1% or more of reads, and normalized Shannon entropy was used to measure diversity. Unpaired two-tailed t-tests were used to test group differences in Shannon entropy. Starting from the raw public reads, TCRdb applied fastp trimming at Q25, assembled clones with MiXCR and retained in-frame beta chains. Each CDR3 protein gets just one entry, which takes the most common genes and DNA from the rows behind it. For this entry, the V and J calls and clone size follow TCRdb and not the study's own pipeline. The sample yields fewer than 300,000 distinct CDR3 sequences; around 50% were counted once. The leading ten clones occupy about an eighth of the sample.

According to the germline V gene (reference sequence), CDR1 reads GTSNPN and CDR2 reads SVGIG. V is shortened by 2 bases, J by 1 base, and the region joining them spans 11 bases. Spanning cysteine to phenylalanine, the CDR3 consists of 14 amino acids. CDR3 DNA is the only sequence kept; it has 42 bases, read in frame from the first base. Every diabetic patient fulfilled standard classification criteria for type 1 or type 2 diabetes, and glucose and C-peptide were evaluated using WHO-recommended methods. Donors were excluded if they had other autoimmune diseases or infections within the previous four weeks. An approximately 10-milliliter sample of peripheral blood was drawn from every participant. PBMCs were isolated with LymphoPrep density separation. A remark on this clonotype: Its specific antigen is unknown. No quality values exist for individual bases; no much larger clone is one base distant.

Sequenced: peripheral blood mononuclear cells (PBMCs). The receptor was derived from a man in his late teens or twenties with type 2 diabetes. Recombination connected TRBV30 to TRBJ1-1; a weak D assignment points to TRBD1 (5 bases agree). The nucleotides are TGTGCCTGGAGTCCGAGACAGTGGAACACTGAAGCTTTCTTT. It codes for CAWSPRQWNTEAFF.